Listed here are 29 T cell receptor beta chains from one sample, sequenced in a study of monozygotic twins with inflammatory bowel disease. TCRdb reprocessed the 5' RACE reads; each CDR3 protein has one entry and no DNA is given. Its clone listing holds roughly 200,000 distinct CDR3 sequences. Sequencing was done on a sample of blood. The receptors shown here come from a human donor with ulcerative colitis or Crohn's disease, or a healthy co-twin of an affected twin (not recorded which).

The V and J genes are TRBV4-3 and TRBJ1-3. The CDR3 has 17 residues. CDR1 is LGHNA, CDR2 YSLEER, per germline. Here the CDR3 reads CASSQARGWLSGNTIYF.

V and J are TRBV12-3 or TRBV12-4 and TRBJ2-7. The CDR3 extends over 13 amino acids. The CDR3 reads CASSNNRRDEQYF.

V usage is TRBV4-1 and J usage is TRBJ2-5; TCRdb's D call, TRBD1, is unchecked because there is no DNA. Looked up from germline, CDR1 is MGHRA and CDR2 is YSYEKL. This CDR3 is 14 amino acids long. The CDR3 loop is CASSSTGGQETQYF.

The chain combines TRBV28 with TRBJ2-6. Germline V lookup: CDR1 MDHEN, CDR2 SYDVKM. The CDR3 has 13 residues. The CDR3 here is CASSTDGANVLTF.

Here the CDR3 reads CASRPKGQSIYGYTF. This chain joins TRBV27 and TRBJ1-2; lacking DNA, the TRBD1 call made by TCRdb goes unchecked. The germline V gene has CDR1 MNHEY and CDR2 SMNVEV (reference sequence). This CDR3 region has 15 residues.

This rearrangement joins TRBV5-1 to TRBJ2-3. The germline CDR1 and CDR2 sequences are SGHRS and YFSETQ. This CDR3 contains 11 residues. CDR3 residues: CASRVGDTQYF.

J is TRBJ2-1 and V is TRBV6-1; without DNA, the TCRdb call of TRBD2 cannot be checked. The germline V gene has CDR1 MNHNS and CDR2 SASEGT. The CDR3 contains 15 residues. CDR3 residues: CASTLAGGPGNEQFF.

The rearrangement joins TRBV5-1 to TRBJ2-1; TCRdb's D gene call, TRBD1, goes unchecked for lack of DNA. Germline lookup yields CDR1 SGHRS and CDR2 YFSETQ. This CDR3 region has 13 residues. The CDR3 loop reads CASSTGPSNEQFF.

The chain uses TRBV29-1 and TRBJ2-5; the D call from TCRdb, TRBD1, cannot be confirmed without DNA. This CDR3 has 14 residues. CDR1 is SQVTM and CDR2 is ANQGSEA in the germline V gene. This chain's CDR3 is CSVHTQGLGETQYF.

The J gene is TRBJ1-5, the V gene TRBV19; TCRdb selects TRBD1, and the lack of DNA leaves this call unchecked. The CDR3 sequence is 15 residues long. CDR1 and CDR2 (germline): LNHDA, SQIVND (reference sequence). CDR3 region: CASNSQEYSNQPQHF.

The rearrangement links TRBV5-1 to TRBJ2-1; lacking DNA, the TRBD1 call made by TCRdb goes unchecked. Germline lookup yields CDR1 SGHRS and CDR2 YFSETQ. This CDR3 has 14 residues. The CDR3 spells CASSLDRGPGEQFF.

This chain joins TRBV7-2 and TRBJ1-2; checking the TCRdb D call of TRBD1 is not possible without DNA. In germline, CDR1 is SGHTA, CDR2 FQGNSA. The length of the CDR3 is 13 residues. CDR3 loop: CASSLDRVYGYTF.

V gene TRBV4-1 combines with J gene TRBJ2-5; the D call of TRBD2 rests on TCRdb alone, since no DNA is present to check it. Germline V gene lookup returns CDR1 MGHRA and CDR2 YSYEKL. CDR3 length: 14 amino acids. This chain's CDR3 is CASSRVGGQETQYF.

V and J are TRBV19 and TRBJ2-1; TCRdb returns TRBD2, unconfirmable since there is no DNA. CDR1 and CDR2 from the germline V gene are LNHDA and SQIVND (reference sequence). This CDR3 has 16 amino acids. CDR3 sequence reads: CASRTLAGDYYNEQFF.

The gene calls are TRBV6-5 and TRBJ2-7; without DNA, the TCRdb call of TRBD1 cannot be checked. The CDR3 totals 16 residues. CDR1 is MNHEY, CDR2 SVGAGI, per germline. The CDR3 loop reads CASSYSRSGRSYEQYF.

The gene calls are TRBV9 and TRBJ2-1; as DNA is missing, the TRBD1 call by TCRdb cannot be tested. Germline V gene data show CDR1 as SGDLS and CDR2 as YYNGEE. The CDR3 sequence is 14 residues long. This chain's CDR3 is CASSVASGGYEQFF.

The CDR3 region is CASSTRLGLAGENYNEQFF. The chain has TRBV2 and TRBJ2-1; TCRdb reports TRBD2, a call that lacks DNA to check it against. Germline assignment: CDR1 SNHLY and CDR2 FYNNEI. This CDR3 comprises 19 residues.

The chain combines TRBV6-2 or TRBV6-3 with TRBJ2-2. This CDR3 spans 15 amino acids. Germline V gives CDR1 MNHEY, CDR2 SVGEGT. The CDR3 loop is CASSATRENTGELFF.

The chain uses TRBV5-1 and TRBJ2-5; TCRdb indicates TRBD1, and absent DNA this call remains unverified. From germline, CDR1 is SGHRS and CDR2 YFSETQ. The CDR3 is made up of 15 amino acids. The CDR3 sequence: CASSLEGARQETQYF. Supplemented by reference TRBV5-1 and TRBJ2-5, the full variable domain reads KAGVTQTPRYLIKTRGQQVTLSCSPISGHRSVSWYQQTPGQGLQFLFEYFSETQRNKGNFPGRFSGRQFSNSRSEMNVSTLELGDSALYLCASSLEGARQETQYFGPGTRLLVL.

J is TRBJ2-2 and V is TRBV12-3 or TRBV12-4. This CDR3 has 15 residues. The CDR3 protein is CASSLRPVNTGELFF.

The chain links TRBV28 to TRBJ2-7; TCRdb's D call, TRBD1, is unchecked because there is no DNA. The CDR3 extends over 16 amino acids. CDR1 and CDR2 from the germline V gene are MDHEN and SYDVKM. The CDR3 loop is CASSLRTGGFSYEQYF.

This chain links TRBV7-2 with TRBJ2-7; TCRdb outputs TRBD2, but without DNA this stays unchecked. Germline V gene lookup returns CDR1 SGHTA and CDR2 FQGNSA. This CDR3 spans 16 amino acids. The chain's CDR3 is CASSLGTSGGRYEQYF.

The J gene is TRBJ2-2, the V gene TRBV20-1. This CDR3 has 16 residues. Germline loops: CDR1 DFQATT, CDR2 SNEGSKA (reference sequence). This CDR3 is CSAPYRERTSTGELFF.

CDR3 loop: CSAADMTGNGYTF. The J gene is TRBJ1-2, the V gene TRBV20-1; as DNA is missing, the TRBD1 call by TCRdb cannot be tested. Germline loops: CDR1 DFQATT, CDR2 SNEGSKA (reference sequence). CDR3 size: 13 residues.

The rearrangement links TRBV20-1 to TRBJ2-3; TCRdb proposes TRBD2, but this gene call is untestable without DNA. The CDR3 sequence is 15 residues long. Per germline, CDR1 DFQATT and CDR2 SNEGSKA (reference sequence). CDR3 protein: CSARVNSGRTDTQYF.

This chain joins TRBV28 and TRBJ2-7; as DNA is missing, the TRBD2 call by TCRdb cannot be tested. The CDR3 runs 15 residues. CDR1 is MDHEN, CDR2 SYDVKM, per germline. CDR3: CASSLGTSDGYEQYF.

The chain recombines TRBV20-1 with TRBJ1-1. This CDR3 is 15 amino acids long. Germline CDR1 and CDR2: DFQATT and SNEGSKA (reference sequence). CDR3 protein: CSAWPKGRLNTEAFF.

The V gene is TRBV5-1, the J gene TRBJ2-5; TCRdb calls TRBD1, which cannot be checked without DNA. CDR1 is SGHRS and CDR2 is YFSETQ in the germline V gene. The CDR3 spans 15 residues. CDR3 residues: CASSLDGGPQETQYF.

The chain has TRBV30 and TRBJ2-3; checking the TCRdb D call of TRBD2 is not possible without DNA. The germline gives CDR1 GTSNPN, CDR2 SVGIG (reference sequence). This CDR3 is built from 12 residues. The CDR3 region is CACTGLADTQYF.